A selection of T cell receptor beta chains follows, all from one sample in a study of regulatory T cells in long-lasting Graves disease. TCRdb itself ran the multiplex PCR reads through MiXCR, one entry per CDR3 protein. Of about 470,000 distinct CDR3 sequences listed, under 15% were seen once; the top ten hold roughly a sixth. These data were also reused for a study on T cells in Graves' hyperthyroidism and ophthalmopathy.

The starting material was peripheral blood mononuclear cells (PBMCs), obtained at new diagnosis, from a patient treated with antithyroid drugs. The receptors stem from a woman aged 30 to 39 with Graves disease. Both conserved end residues are part of each CDR3. D genes are given only for firm matches. Not all rows give a size; the values are once, few, many and, for expanded clones, a class.

J gene,V gene,clone size,D gene,CDR3 protein,CDR3 DNA
TRBJ2-7,TRBV7-8,few,-,CASSLAKNYEQYF,TGTGCCAGCAGCTTAGCGAAGAACTACGAGCAGTACTTC
TRBJ2-3,TRBV24-1,-,TRBD2,CATSDLNLAAGTDTQYF,TGTGCCACCAGTGATCTGAACCTAGCGGCCGGCACAGATACGCAGTATTTT
TRBJ1-1,TRBV20-1,-,-,CSAWRRGTEAFF,TGCAGTGCCTGGCGGCGAGGGACTGAAGCTTTCTTT
TRBJ1-1,TRBV5-1,-,-,CASTTGGAEAFF,TGCGCCAGCACTACAGGTGGCGCTGAAGCTTTCTTT
TRBJ1-6,TRBV6-1,-,TRBD1,CASSDRGDSPLHF,TGTGCCAGCAGCGACAGGGGCGATTCACCCCTCCACTTT
TRBJ2-3,TRBV10-2,-,TRBD2,CASSVGLAGGPDTQYF,TGCGCCAGCAGCGTCGGACTAGCGGGAGGACCAGATACGCAGTATTTT
TRBJ1-1,TRBV20-1,-,-,CSAIIREAFF,TGCAGTGCTATAATTCGGGAAGCTTTCTTT
TRBJ1-5,TRBV7-6,-,-,CASSLAGRQPQHF,TGTGCCAGCAGCTTAGCAGGGCGGCAGCCCCAGCATTTT
TRBJ2-7,TRBV5-1,few,-,CASSLFGPRVASYEQYF,TGCGCCAGCAGCTTGTTTGGACCCAGGGTCGCCTCCTACGAGCAGTACTTC
TRBJ2-1,TRBV11-3,-,TRBD2,CASSLEAGEHEQFF,TGTGCCAGCAGCTTAGAGGCGGGAGAGCATGAGCAGTTCTTC
TRBJ2-7,TRBV5-1,-,-,CASSPWAKPTTYEQYF,TGCGCCAGCAGCCCCTGGGCCAAACCTACCACCTACGAGCAGTACTTC
TRBJ2-1,TRBV24-1,-,-,CATSDLIYNEQFF,TGTGCCACCAGTGATCTCATCTACAATGAGCAGTTCTTC
TRBJ1-1,TRBV14,-,-,CASSQVLTEAFF,TGTGCCAGCAGCCAAGTACTCACTGAAGCTTTCTTT
TRBJ2-5,TRBV5-1,few,-,CASSLEVGPQETQYF,TGCGCCAGCAGCTTGGAGGTAGGGCCGCAAGAGACCCAGTACTTC
TRBJ1-5,TRBV12-3/TRBV12-4,many,-,CASSSFTASNQPQHF,TGTGCCAGCAGTTCCTTCACAGCTAGCAATCAGCCCCAGCATTTT
TRBJ2-5,TRBV7-8,many,-,CASSLARVETQYF,TGTGCCAGCAGCTTAGCGCGAGTAGAGACCCAGTACTTC
TRBJ1-5,TRBV29-1,-,-,CSVGDSHYQPQHF,TGCAGCGTCGGAGACAGCCACTATCAGCCCCAGCATTTT
TRBJ2-7,TRBV20-1,few,TRBD2,CSATTGLAVSEQYF,TGCAGTGCTACTACCGGACTAGCAGTCTCTGAGCAGTACTTC
TRBJ2-7,TRBV12-3/TRBV12-4,many,-,CASRPSGTSSYEQYF,TGTGCCAGCCGCCCTTCCGGGACGTCTTCCTACGAGCAGTACTTC
TRBJ2-3,TRBV5-1,many,-,CASSSSSTDTQYF,TGTGCCAGCAGTTCCAGTAGCACAGATACGCAGTATTTT
TRBJ1-1,TRBV29-1,many,-,CSVEDQRVGNTEAFF,TGCAGCGTTGAAGATCAGCGGGTTGGGAACACTGAAGCTTTCTTT
TRBJ2-5,TRBV29-1,few,-,CSATEETQYF,TGCAGCGCGACAGAAGAGACCCAGTACTTC
TRBJ2-5,TRBV24-1,-,-,CATAQTEETQYF,TGTGCCACAGCCCAGACGGAAGAGACCCAGTACTTC
TRBJ1-2,TRBV30,many,TRBD1,CAWSEQGNYGYTF,TGTGCCTGGAGCGAACAGGGGAACTATGGCTACACCTTC
TRBJ2-5,TRBV29-1,-,-,CSVIGRSVETQYF,TGCAGCGTGATTGGACGGTCTGTCGAGACCCAGTACTTC
TRBJ1-2,TRBV3-1,-,-,CASSQGRRASNHGYTF,TGTGCCAGCAGCCAAGGGCGACGGGCCTCTAACCATGGCTACACCTTC